The T cell receptor beta chain under discussion was sequenced for a study of blood T cell repertoires in COVID-19. Looking at the study overall: Samples of COVID-19 (acute and convalescent) were obtained from the United States, Italy and Spain.

In germline, CDR1 is MDHEN, CDR2 SYDVKM. The CDR3 sequence is 13 residues long. Trimming pared 11 bases from V and 7 bases from J, leaving 20 bases between. The data were produced by immunoSEQ multiplex PCR, yet TCRdb's version contains in-frame clones alone and is incomplete. Of approximately 97,000 clones in the sample, about 90% are singletons; the top ten hold 15% to 20%. The chain combines TRBV28 with TRBJ1-2; a possible D gene is TRBD1 (5 bases). This TCR was sampled from a human donor in a cohort sampled during active COVID-19. The sequencing sample was made of peripheral blood. In nucleotides, the CDR3 is TGTGCCCTCAGACGGGACGGTAGCGGTGGCTACACCTTC. Encoded protein: CALRRDGSGGYTF.